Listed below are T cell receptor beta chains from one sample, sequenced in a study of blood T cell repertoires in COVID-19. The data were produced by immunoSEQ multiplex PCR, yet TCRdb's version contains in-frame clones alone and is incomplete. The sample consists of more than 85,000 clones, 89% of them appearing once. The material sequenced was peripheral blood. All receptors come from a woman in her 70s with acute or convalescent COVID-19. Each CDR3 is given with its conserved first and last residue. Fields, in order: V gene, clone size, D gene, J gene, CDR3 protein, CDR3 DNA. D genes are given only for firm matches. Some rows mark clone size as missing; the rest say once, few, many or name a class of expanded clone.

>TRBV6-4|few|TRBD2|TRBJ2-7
CASSEVSGRRYEQYF
TGTGCCAGCAGTGAGGTCAGCGGGAGAAGGTACGAGCAGTACTTC
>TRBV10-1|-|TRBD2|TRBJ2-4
CASSELAGNIQYF
TGCGCCAGCAGTGAACTAGCGGGAAACATTCAGTACTTC
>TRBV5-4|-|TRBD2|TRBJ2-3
CASSKGLAGPTDTQYF
TGTGCCAGCAGCAAGGGACTAGCGGGACCCACAGATACGCAGTATTTT
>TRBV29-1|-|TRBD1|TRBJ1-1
CSVVGTGGRHTEAFF
TGCAGCGTTGTTGGGACAGGGGGAAGGCACACTGAAGCTTTCTTT
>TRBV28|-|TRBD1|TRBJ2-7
CASKSGTGVDYEQYF
TGTGCCAGCAAAAGTGGGACAGGGGTAGACTACGAGCAGTACTTC
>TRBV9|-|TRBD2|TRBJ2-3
CASSVSGVAAQYF
TGTGCCAGCAGCGTGAGCGGGGTAGCGGCGCAGTATTTT
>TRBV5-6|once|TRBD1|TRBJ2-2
CASSEADRVNTGELFF
TGTGCCAGCAGCGAAGCTGACAGGGTGAACACCGGGGAGCTGTTTTTT
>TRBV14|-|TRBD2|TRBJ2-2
CASSRTSGVWTGELFF
TGTGCCAGCAGCCGGACTAGCGGGGTTTGGACCGGGGAGCTGTTTTTT
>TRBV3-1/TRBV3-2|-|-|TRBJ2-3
CASSGRGKTGTQYF
TGTGCCAGCAGCGGCAGGGGTAAGACAGGTACGCAGTATTTT
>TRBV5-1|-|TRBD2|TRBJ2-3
CASSTRLAGDADTQYF
TGCGCCAGCAGCACCAGACTAGCGGGAGACGCAGATACGCAGTATTTT
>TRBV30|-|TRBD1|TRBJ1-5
CAFQQGSRQPQHF
TGTGCCTTCCAACAGGGGTCTCGGCAGCCCCAGCATTTT
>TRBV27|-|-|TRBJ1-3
CASSRGAPGNTIYF
TGTGCCAGCAGCCGCGGTGCCCCTGGAAACACCATATATTTT
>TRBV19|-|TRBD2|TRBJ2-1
CASGRDFRGGTNEQFF
TGTGCCAGTGGACGGGACTTCCGGGGGGGGACGAATGAGCAGTTCTTC
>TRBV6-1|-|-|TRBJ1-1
CASSDRGKNTEAFF
TGTGCCAGCAGTGACCGAGGGAAGAACACTGAAGCTTTCTTT
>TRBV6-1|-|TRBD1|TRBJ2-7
CASSKEISGTGAYEQYF
TGTGCCAGCAGTAAAGAAATATCCGGGACAGGGGCCTACGAGCAGTACTTC
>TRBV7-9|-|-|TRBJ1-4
CASSLVATKNEKLFF
TGTGCCAGCAGCTTAGTAGCCACGAAGAATGAAAAACTGTTTTTT
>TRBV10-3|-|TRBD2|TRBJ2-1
CAISVAGERIEQFF
TGTGCCATCAGTGTAGCGGGAGAGCGTATTGAGCAGTTCTTC
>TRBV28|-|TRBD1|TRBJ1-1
CASSSGQGGEAFF
TGTGCCAGCAGCTCCGGACAGGGGGGTGAAGCTTTCTTT
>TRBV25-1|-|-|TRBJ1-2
CASSGRVNYGYTF
TGTGCCAGCAGTGGCAGGGTTAACTATGGCTACACCTTC
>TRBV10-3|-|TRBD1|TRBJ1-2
CAISRQGEGDGYTF
TGTGCCATCAGTCGACAGGGGGAGGGTGATGGCTACACCTTC
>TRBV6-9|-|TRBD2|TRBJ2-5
CASSYRPTSGGAVTQYF
TGTGCCAGCAGTTATCGACCGACTAGCGGGGGGGCGGTGACCCAGTACTTC
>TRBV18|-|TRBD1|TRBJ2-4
CASSPPAGGNKNIQYF
TGTGCCAGCTCACCACCTGCAGGGGGTAACAAAAACATTCAGTACTTC
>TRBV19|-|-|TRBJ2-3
CASSKGQRITDTQYF
TGTGCCAGTAGTAAGGGGCAACGAATCACAGATACGCAGTATTTT